Sequencing of this T cell receptor (beta chain) was carried out in a study of radiation and T cells in renal cell carcinoma. This CDR3 has 15 amino acids. The trim removed 0 bases at V and 5 bases at J, leaving 6 bases unmatched. Per germline, CDR1 LNHNV and CDR2 YYDKDF (reference sequence). As regards this clone: The antigen remains undetermined.

Regarding time point: baseline pretreatment blood. Specified treatment: 15 Gy SBRT to primary tumor, nephrectomy 4 weeks later. The patient's renal cell carcinoma had clear cell pathology. Study observations and caveats: Top tumor clonotypes rose in blood 2 weeks post-radiation, then contracted. No pretreatment tumor biopsies were available for baseline clonotypes.

Repertoires were generated with immunoSEQ multiplex PCR, while TCRdb's copy carries only in-frame clones and drops some. Of approximately 90,000 clones listed, less than 90% are singletons. The clonotype was recovered from a man aged 45 to 65 with renal cell carcinoma. The sequenced sample was blood, obtained from a patient whose treatment included radiotherapy and nephrectomy. The chain employs TRBV15 and TRBJ2-7; 8 bases fit TRBD2. The CDR3 DNA follows: TGTGCCACCAGCAGAGATGTTCTCGGGGGGGACGAGCAGTACTTC. Residues: CATSRDVLGGDEQYF.